This T cell receptor (beta chain) was recorded in a study of blood T cell repertoires in COVID-19. Whole-study context: The cDNA or gDNA used as material had been derived from T cells, B-cell-depleted T cells, or PBMCs.

The junction had 6 bases not matched to a gene; V was cut back by 4 bases and J by 4 bases. Germline CDR1 and CDR2: SQVTM and ANQGSEA. CDR3 length equals 14 residues. Authors' analysis steps: The assay estimated nucleated cells by amplifying reference gene primers. Assay: immunoSEQ multiplex PCR; the TCRdb copy retains only in-frame clones and omits some. The DNA was the basis for D and trimming; V, J and clone size are from that table. The profile shows approximately 160,000 clones, around 81% of them singletons. Sequencing was performed on peripheral blood. The genes are TRBV29-1 and TRBJ1-2, with TRBD1 matching over 10 bases. This clonotype was sampled from a man between 60 and 75 years old with active or convalescent COVID-19. As DNA, the CDR3 is TGCAGCGTTGGGGGGACAGGGGACCGCTATGGCTACACCTTC. Protein sequence: CSVGGTGDRYGYTF.